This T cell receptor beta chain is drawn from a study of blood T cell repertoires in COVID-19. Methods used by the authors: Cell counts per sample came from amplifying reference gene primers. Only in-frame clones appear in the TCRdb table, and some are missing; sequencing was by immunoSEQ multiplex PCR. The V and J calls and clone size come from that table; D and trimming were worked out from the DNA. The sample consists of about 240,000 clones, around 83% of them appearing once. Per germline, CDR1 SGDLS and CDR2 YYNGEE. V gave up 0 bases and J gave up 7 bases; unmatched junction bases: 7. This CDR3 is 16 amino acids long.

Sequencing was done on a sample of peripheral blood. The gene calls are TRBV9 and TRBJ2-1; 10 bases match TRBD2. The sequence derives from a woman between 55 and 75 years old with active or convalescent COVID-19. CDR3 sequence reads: CASSVGVAGGRNEQFF. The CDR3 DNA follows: TGTGCCAGCAGCGTAGGGGTAGCGGGGGGTCGGAATGAGCAGTTCTTC.